The source of this T cell receptor (beta chain) is a study of T cells in localized non-small cell lung cancer. Points on this clone: The target antigen is unknown.

Per the germline V gene, CDR1 is KGHSH and CDR2 is LQKENI. The CDR3 sequence is 15 residues long. V trimming: 6 bases; J trimming: 0 bases; junction bases outside the gene matches: 5. Study results and limitations: Tumor samples were not multi-region, leaving intratumor heterogeneity unexcluded.

Repertoires were generated with immunoSEQ multiplex PCR, while TCRdb's copy carries only in-frame clones and drops some. Altogether approximately 23,000 clones are present, 85% to 90% being singletons, with the ten largest covering roughly 13%. The sample was peripheral blood, taken before any cancer treatment. This TCR was sampled from a male donor older than 55 with stage I lung adenocarcinoma. The chain couples TRBV18 to TRBJ2-1; 7 positions match TRBD2. The CDR3 nucleotides are TGTGCCAGCTCGCTCTCTAGCGGCTCCTACAATGAGCAGTTCTTC. Amino acids: CASSLSSGSYNEQFF.